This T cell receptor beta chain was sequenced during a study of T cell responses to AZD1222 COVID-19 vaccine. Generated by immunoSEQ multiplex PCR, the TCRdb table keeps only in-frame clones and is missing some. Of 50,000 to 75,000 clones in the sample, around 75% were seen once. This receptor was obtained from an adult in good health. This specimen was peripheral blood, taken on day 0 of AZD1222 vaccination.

The CDR3 coding sequence is TGTGCCAGCAGCCAAGACGGGGAGGCCTACAATGAGCAGTTCTTC. Its translation: CASSQDGEAYNEQFF. This chain connects TRBV7-2 to TRBJ2-1, with TRBD2 as a possible D gene (6 bases). Trimming shortened V by 5 bases and J by 2 bases, and 13 bases separated the two germline ends. The germline V gene encodes CDR1 SGHTA and CDR2 FQGNSA. The CDR3 spans 15 residues.